This TCR beta chain was identified in a study of T cell responses to AZD1222 COVID-19 vaccine. Findings and caveats of the study: The donor cohort was predominantly white British with a female majority, and clonal diversity may have been underestimated. Unmutated variant regions reportedly attract nearly half of all spike-specific TCRs. Among AZD1222 vaccinees, only 5 to 7 were seropositive at baseline.

As concerns this clone: Antigen specificity is unknown.

Some clones are missing from TCRdb's copy, which holds only in-frame ones; the method was immunoSEQ multiplex PCR. This repertoire includes about 140,000 clones. Trimming pared 5 bases from V and 7 bases from J, leaving 9 bases between. Germline CDR1 reads PRHDT; CDR2 reads FYEKMQ (reference sequence). This CDR3 has 12 amino acids. V and J are TRBV13 and TRBJ2-4; TRBD1 is a possible D gene (6 bases). The sample was peripheral blood. This clonotype originated in an adult in good health. CDR3 amino acids: CASSTTGNIQYF. CDR3 sequence (DNA): TGTGCCAGCAGCACTACAGGGAACATTCAGTACTTC.